These T cell receptor beta chains were read from a single sample in a study of T cell responses to AZD1222 COVID-19 vaccine. Generated by immunoSEQ multiplex PCR, the TCRdb table keeps only in-frame clones and is missing some. The sample includes tens of thousands of clones, about nine tenths of them seen just once. Sequences were derived from peripheral blood, sampled 28 days after the second AZD1222 dose. Every receptor here comes from an adult who received the AZD1222 COVID-19 vaccine. The CDR3 runs from the conserved cysteine through the conserved F or W. A D gene is named only where the DNA matches it firmly. Clone size, where shown, is once, few, many, or a class for clones that have expanded.

clone size	CDR3 length	V gene	D gene	J gene	CDR3 protein	CDR3 DNA
.	13	TRBV11-3	.	TRBJ2-5	CASSFGVQETQYF	TGTGCCAGCAGCTTCGGGGTTCAAGAGACCCAGTACTTC
.	15	TRBV28	.	TRBJ1-1	CASSLGGRTNTEAFF	TGTGCCAGCAGTTTGGGGGGCAGAACGAACACTGAAGCTTTCTTT
.	15	TRBV11-2	.	TRBJ2-1	CASSFGANSYNEQFF	TGTGCCAGCAGCTTCGGGGCGAACTCCTACAATGAGCAGTTCTTC
.	15	TRBV19	TRBD1	TRBJ1-2	CASKGQGLANYGYTF	TGTGCCAGTAAGGGACAGGGACTAGCTAACTATGGCTACACCTTC
.	14	TRBV2	TRBD1	TRBJ2-7	CASSRDRQGSEQYF	TGTGCCAGCAGCCGGGATCGACAGGGGAGCGAGCAGTACTTC
few	13	TRBV9	.	TRBJ1-1	CASSQQGETEAFF	TGTGCCAGCAGCCAACAGGGCGAAACTGAAGCTTTCTTT
.	15	TRBV27	.	TRBJ1-5	CASRGSVNSNQPQHF	TGTGCCAGCAGGGGCTCGGTCAACAGCAATCAGCCCCAGCATTTT
.	15	TRBV7-3	.	TRBJ2-5	CASSLNSAGKETQYF	TGTGCCAGCAGCTTAAATTCGGCAGGGAAGGAGACCCAGTACTTC
.	15	TRBV11-3	TRBD2	TRBJ2-1	CASSPLGTSRDEQFF	TGTGCCAGCAGCCCTCTCGGGACTAGCCGCGATGAGCAGTTCTTC
.	12	TRBV11-2	.	TRBJ2-1	CASSLGGEKQFF	TGTGCCAGCAGCTTAGGAGGGGAGAAGCAGTTCTTC
.	16	TRBV4-1	TRBD1	TRBJ1-5	CASSHATGVYNQPQHF	TGCGCCAGCAGCCACGCTACAGGGGTGTACAATCAGCCCCAGCATTTT
.	12	TRBV19	.	TRBJ1-1	CASSIRGAEAFF	TGTGCCAGTAGTATCAGAGGGGCTGAAGCTTTCTTT
.	13	TRBV28	.	TRBJ1-1	CASTKGGGTEAFF	TGTGCCAGCACCAAGGGGGGTGGCACTGAAGCTTTCTTT
.	18	TRBV28	.	TRBJ2-4	CASSLEGSIKLAKNIQYF	TGTGCCAGCAGTTTGGAGGGGTCGATAAAATTAGCCAAAAACATTCAGTACTTC
.	14	TRBV7-9	TRBD1	TRBJ1-1	CASSGRTGNTEAFF	TGTGCCAGCAGCGGGCGGACAGGGAACACTGAAGCTTTCTTT
.	15	TRBV9	.	TRBJ2-1	CASSVIMGHYNEQFF	TGTGCCAGCAGCGTAATTATGGGGCATTACAATGAGCAGTTCTTC
.	13	TRBV24-1	.	TRBJ1-2	CATSEEVDYGYTF	TGTGCCACCAGTGAAGAAGTCGACTATGGCTACACCTTC
.	14	TRBV6-5	TRBD1	TRBJ1-6	CASRERDSNSPLHF	TGTGCCAGCAGAGAGAGGGACAGTAATTCACCCCTCCACTTT
.	14	TRBV21-1	.	TRBJ1-6	CASSHTGQNSPLHF	TGTGCCAGCAGCCATACCGGGCAGAATTCACCCCTCCACTTT
few	11	TRBV5-4	.	TRBJ1-5	CASSHNQPQHF	TGTGCCAGCAGTCATAATCAGCCCCAGCATTTT
.	15	TRBV9	.	TRBJ2-2	CASSVDGRNTGELFF	TGTGCCAGCAGCGTAGACGGAAGGAACACCGGGGAGCTGTTTTTT
.	17	TRBV10-3	TRBD1	TRBJ1-2	CAISRGDSPPYNYGYTF	TGTGCCATCAGTCGGGGGGACAGTCCTCCTTATAACTATGGCTACACCTTC